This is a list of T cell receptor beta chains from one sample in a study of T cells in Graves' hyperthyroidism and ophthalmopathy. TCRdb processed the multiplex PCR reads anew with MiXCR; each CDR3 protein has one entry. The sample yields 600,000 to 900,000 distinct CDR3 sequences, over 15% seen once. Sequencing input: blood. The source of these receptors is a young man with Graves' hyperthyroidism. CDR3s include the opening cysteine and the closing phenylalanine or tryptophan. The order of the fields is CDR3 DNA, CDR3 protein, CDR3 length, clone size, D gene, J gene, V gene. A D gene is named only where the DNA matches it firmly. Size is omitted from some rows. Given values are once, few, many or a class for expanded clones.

TGTGCCAGCAGTTTAGTCTCGGACACTGAAGCTTTCTTT CASSLVSDTEAFF 13 many NA TRBJ1-1 TRBV12-3/TRBV12-4
TGTGCCAGCGGCCAAACTGACTCTGGAAACACCATATATTTT CASGQTDSGNTIYF 14 few NA TRBJ1-3 TRBV12-3/TRBV12-4
TGCAGCGTTTCCAAGGGTACCTATGGCTACACCTTC CSVSKGTYGYTF 12 few NA TRBJ1-2 TRBV29-1
TGTGCCAGCAGGGACTGGCAAGAGACCCAGTACTTC CASRDWQETQYF 12 many NA TRBJ2-5 TRBV28
TGTGCCAGCAGTGAATCCGGGACAGGGCGCTACGAGCAGTACTTC CASSESGTGRYEQYF 15 NA TRBD1 TRBJ2-7 TRBV25-1
TGTGCCTGGAGCCTTACTGCAGACAATCAGCCCCAGCATTTT CAWSLTADNQPQHF 14 many NA TRBJ1-5 TRBV30
TGTGCCAGCAGTTTGCGGGGGTTCCTCGGGGGCTACACCTTC CASSLRGFLGGYTF 14 NA NA TRBJ1-2 TRBV12-3/TRBV12-4
TGTGCCTGGAGTGTACTTGGCTTAGGAACCGGGGAGCTGTTTTTT CAWSVLGLGTGELFF 15 many NA TRBJ2-2 TRBV30
TGCAGCGTTGAGGGAGGGGGCATGCTCTCCTACAATGAGCAGTTCTTC CSVEGGGMLSYNEQFF 16 few NA TRBJ2-1 TRBV29-1
TGCAGTGCCACCCGGTGGGTGCTCCAAGAGACCCAGTACTTC CSATRWVLQETQYF 14 few NA TRBJ2-5 TRBV20-1
TGTGCCAGCAGTTTATCTCCCGGGACTAGCGGGAGGTATGAGCAGTTCTTC CASSLSPGTSGRYEQFF 17 many TRBD2 TRBJ2-1 TRBV28
TGTGCCAGCAGCCAAGTTGGGAGCTCCTACGAGCAGTACTTC CASSQVGSSYEQYF 14 many NA TRBJ2-7 TRBV3-1
TGTGCCAGCAGTCGTACCGGGACAGGGAACTACAATGAGCAGTTCTTC CASSRTGTGNYNEQFF 16 NA TRBD1 TRBJ2-1 TRBV12-3/TRBV12-4
TGCGCCAGCACCCCGGGATCAGGGGATTCCTACAATGAGCAGTTCTTC CASTPGSGDSYNEQFF 16 NA NA TRBJ2-1 TRBV5-1
TGTGCCAGCAGCGAACCGGACAGGGTGATTAGGGAGCAGTACTTC CASSEPDRVIREQYF 15 NA TRBD1 TRBJ2-7 TRBV13
TGTGCCAGCCCGGGCTCAGCGGCGGGGGACGATGAGCAGTTCTTC CASPGSAAGDDEQFF 15 many TRBD2 TRBJ2-1 TRBV6-2/TRBV6-3
TGTGCCAGCAGTAGCGGACTGATTTCCTATAATTCACCCCTCCACTTT CASSSGLISYNSPLHF 16 many NA TRBJ1-6 TRBV2
TGTGCCAGCAGTCAAACGTCCCCCCGCCTTGGGGCTTTCTTT CASSQTSPRLGAFF 14 NA NA TRBJ1-1 TRBV2
TGCGCCAGCAGTGAGTCAGGGGGCGCGGAGTATTTT CASSESGGAEYF 12 few TRBD1 TRBJ2-3 TRBV10-1
TGTGCCAGCAGTTATACAGGGGAGGGAGAGACCCAGTACTTC CASSYTGEGETQYF 14 many NA TRBJ2-5 TRBV6-6
TGTGCCAGCAGTTCAGGGGCCTTCAATGAGCAGTTCTTC CASSSGAFNEQFF 13 NA NA TRBJ2-1 TRBV12-3/TRBV12-4
TGTGCCAGCAGTTCGGACAGGGAGAACTATCCTGAAAAACTGTTTTTT CASSSDRENYPEKLFF 16 few TRBD1 TRBJ1-4 TRBV28
TGTGCCAGCAGTTACTCGTTGGGGGGGAATGAGCAGTTCTTC CASSYSLGGNEQFF 14 NA TRBD2 TRBJ2-1 TRBV6-6
TGTGCCAGCAGCCAAGATCGCAACAGGGGTCGCTATGGCTACACCTTC CASSQDRNRGRYGYTF 16 NA TRBD1 TRBJ1-2 TRBV3-1
TGTGCCAGTAAGGGAGGGCCTGGTTCAGGAACGCAGTATTTT CASKGGPGSGTQYF 14 NA TRBD2 TRBJ2-3 TRBV19